This passage covers 22 T cell receptor beta chains from one sample sequenced in a study of cytomegalovirus exposure and HLA in healthy donors. The study ran its PCR with 60 Vbeta and 13 Jbeta primers. Method: immunoSEQ multiplex PCR; TCRdb's copy keeps in-frame clones and lacks some. The sample includes 150,000 to 200,000 clones, over 80% of them seen just once. Specimen: PBMCs. The receptor source for this set is a boy aged 2 to 10 in good health and CMV-seronegative.

V usage is TRBV5-1 and J usage is TRBJ1-5; 10 bases are a match to TRBD1. This CDR3 has 13 residues. Germline values: CDR1 SGHRS, CDR2 YFSETQ. With V trimmed by 4 bases and J by 7 bases, 2 bases remained unmatched. The CDR3 region has the DNA TGCGCCAGCAGCCTGACAGGGGGCCAGCCCCAGCATTTT. Translated: CASSLTGGQPQHF.

The chain has TRBV7-9 and TRBJ2-3; the match to TRBD2 covers 8 bases. The CDR3 length is 16 residues. With V trimmed by 5 bases and J by 4 bases, 11 bases remained unmatched. The germline V gene has CDR1 SEHNR and CDR2 FQNEAQ (reference sequence). CDR3: CASSRISGMYSDTQYF. As DNA, the CDR3 is TGTGCCAGCAGCAGGATTAGCGGGATGTACTCAGATACGCAGTATTTT.

The rearrangement uses TRBV9 and TRBJ2-5, with 8 nucleotides matching TRBD2. This CDR3 is built from 16 residues. With V trimmed by 0 bases and J by 2 bases, 6 bases remained unmatched. Germline CDR1 SGDLS, CDR2 YYNGEE. The CDR3 DNA is TGTGCCAGCAGCGTAGGGGCTAGCGGGCTACAAGAGACCCAGTACTTC. This translates into CASSVGASGLQETQYF.

The rearrangement links TRBV7-2 to TRBJ1-2, with D unresolved. This CDR3 has 14 residues. Trimming shortened V by 7 bases and J by 8 bases, and 20 bases separated the two germline ends. Germline assignment: CDR1 SGHTA and CDR2 FQGNSA. The CDR3 spells CASTLGSSRGGYTF. DNA of the CDR3: TGTGCCAGCACCCTAGGGTCGTCCCGGGGAGGCTACACCTTC.

The J gene is TRBJ2-3, the V gene TRBV5-6; 7 positions match TRBD2. The CDR3 has 13 residues. The germline V gene encodes CDR1 SGHDT and CDR2 YYEEEE. V trimming: 1 base; J trimming: 10 bases; junction bases outside the gene matches: 6. CDR3 coding DNA: TGTGCCAGCAGCTTGAGCGGGAAAGGGGCGCAGTATTTT. It yields the protein CASSLSGKGAQYF.

This clone was picked up a small number of times. The rearrangement uses TRBV5-8 and TRBJ2-2; the D gene is possibly TRBD1 (6 bases). The CDR3 spans 15 residues. V was clipped by 3 bases and J by 5 bases, with 14 bases between them. CDR1 is SGHTS and CDR2 is YDEGEE in the germline V gene. CDR3 loop: CASSWRTVGTGELFF. In DNA, the CDR3 is TGTGCCAGCAGCTGGAGGACAGTTGGAACCGGGGAGCTGTTTTTT.

This chain links TRBV7-8 with TRBJ2-7; 13 bases fit TRBD2. This CDR3 spans 16 amino acids. Looked up from germline, CDR1 is SGHVS and CDR2 is FQNEAQ. The V and J ends lost 4 bases and 6 bases, in that order; junction bases with no gene match: 9. This CDR3 reads CASSSRLAGGVSEQYF. DNA of the CDR3: TGTGCCAGCAGCTCAAGACTAGCGGGAGGAGTCAGCGAGCAGTACTTC.

This chain links TRBV30 with TRBJ2-2; D unclear. Trimming pared 5 bases from V and 0 bases from J, leaving 7 bases between. Germline CDR1 is GTSNPN and CDR2 is SVGIG (reference sequence). There are 13 residues in the CDR3. CDR3 coding DNA: TGTGCCTGGGGCTTGACGAACACCGGGGAGCTGTTTTTT. Translating gives CAWGLTNTGELFF.

The chain employs TRBV6-1 and TRBJ1-1; the D gene is possibly TRBD1 (5 bases). The CDR3 sequence is 14 residues long. V was cut by 5 bases and J by 7 bases, with 17 bases left in between. Germline lookup yields CDR1 MNHNS and CDR2 SASEGT. CDR3 loop: CASSSGPLGLEAFF. The CDR3 region has the DNA TGTGCCAGCAGTTCAGGGCCCCTAGGCCTTGAAGCTTTCTTT.

The chain has TRBV9 and TRBJ2-7; 9 nucleotides align to TRBD2. The germline V gene has CDR1 SGDLS and CDR2 YYNGEE. Trimming at V came to 3 bases and at J to 5 bases, leaving 6 bases not matched to a gene. There are 14 residues in the CDR3. In DNA form, the CDR3 reads TGTGCCAGCAGCGGAACAGCGGGAGGTCACGAGCAGTACTTC. This gives the protein CASSGTAGGHEQYF.

This chain connects TRBV28 to TRBJ1-1; 7 bases align to TRBD1. Trimming took 7 bases from V and 1 from J; bases not matched to a gene: 6. CDR1 is MDHEN and CDR2 is SYDVKM in the germline V gene. The CDR3 has 14 residues. In nucleotides, the CDR3 is TGTGCCAGCATCCAACAGGGGAAGAACACTGAAGCTTTCTTT. This gives the protein CASIQQGKNTEAFF. Full variable domain (rest looked up from reference TRBV28 and TRBJ1-1): DVKVTQSSRYLVKRTGEKVFLECVQDMDHENMFWYRQDPGLGLRLIYFSYDVKMKEKGDIPEGYSVSREKKERFSLILESASTNQTSMYLCASIQQGKNTEAFFGQGTRLTVV.

The chain couples TRBV2 to TRBJ2-3; 8 bases fit TRBD2. V lost 5 bases and J lost 1; bases outside the gene matches: 5. CDR1 and CDR2 from the germline V gene are SNHLY and FYNNEI. This CDR3 has 15 amino acids. The CDR3 coding sequence is TGTGCCAGCAGTTATAGCGGGACGGGCACAGATACGCAGTATTTT. Translation gives CASSYSGTGTDTQYF.

The chain links TRBV7-2 to TRBJ2-1, with TRBD1 as a possible D gene (6 bases). The CDR3 runs 13 residues. Per germline, CDR1 SGHTA and CDR2 FQGNSA. Trimming shortened V by 6 bases and J by 8 bases, and 14 bases separated the two germline ends. In nucleotides, the CDR3 is TGTGCCAGCAGTCCTACCACAGGGCATGAGCAGTTCTTC. This sequence encodes CASSPTTGHEQFF. The full variable domain, rest sourced from reference TRBV7-2 and TRBJ2-1, is GAGVSQSPSNKVTEKGKDVELRCDPISGHTALYWYRQSLGQGLEFLIYFQGNSAPDKSGLPSDRFSAERTGGSVSTLTIQRTQQEDSAVYLCASSPTTGHEQFFGPGTRLTVL.

This chain connects TRBV6-5 to TRBJ2-1; 9 bases align to TRBD1. The CDR3 totals 14 residues. CDR1 and CDR2 from the germline V gene are MNHEY and SVGAGI. V shed 4 bases and J 8 bases; nucleotides not matched to a gene: 6. CDR3 DNA sequence: TGTGCCAGCAGTTCATACAGGGGGCTGGATGAGCAGTTCTTC. Amino acids: CASSSYRGLDEQFF.

V usage is TRBV5-6 and J usage is TRBJ2-5, with TRBD2 identical over 9 bases. CDR1 and CDR2 (germline): SGHDT, YYEEEE. The CDR3 totals 16 residues. Trimming at V came to 4 bases and at J to 5 bases, leaving 12 bases not matched to a gene. The CDR3 loop reads CASSPPSSGSRETQYF. CDR3 in DNA: TGTGCCAGCAGCCCGCCGAGTAGCGGGAGTAGGGAGACCCAGTACTTC.

This clone was observed a few times. The chain employs TRBV7-2 and TRBJ2-7; the D gene is possibly TRBD2 (6 bases). V was shortened by 1 base and J by 5 bases, with 12 bases between the two germline ends. In germline, CDR1 is SGHTA, CDR2 FQGNSA. The CDR3 covers 14 residues. As DNA, the CDR3 is TGTGCCAGCAGCTTAGACGTCGGGAGCGACGAGCAGTACTTC. It yields the protein CASSLDVGSDEQYF.

J is TRBJ2-2 and V is TRBV6-5, with 9 bases fitting TRBD1. Germline V CDR1 and CDR2: MNHEY, SVGAGI. The CDR3 extends over 15 amino acids. Trimming removed 5 bases from V and 7 bases from J; junction bases left unmatched: 8. This chain's CDR3 is CASSRSGQGYGELFF. Here the CDR3 DNA reads TGTGCCAGCAGTCGGTCGGGACAGGGTTACGGGGAGCTGTTTTTT.

CDR3 nucleotide sequence: TGTGCCAGCAGCTCCCCAACCCCCGGACAGGGGGCCGGGGATGATGAAAAACTGTTTTTT. Its protein product is CASSSPTPGQGAGDDEKLFF. The rearrangement joins TRBV2 to TRBJ1-4; 11 bases agree with TRBD1. This CDR3 is built from 20 residues. Looked up from germline, CDR1 is SNHLY and CDR2 is FYNNEI. V lost 6 bases to trimming and J lost 6 bases; unmatched junction nucleotides: 21.

The table lists this clone with a count of one. The chain employs TRBV19 and TRBJ1-1, with D possibly being TRBD1 (5 bases). Germline-derived CDR1 and CDR2 are LNHDA and SQIVND (reference sequence). Between the trimmed V and J ends, which lost 3 bases and 1 base, there was a span of 9 bases. This CDR3 has 14 residues. CDR3 protein: CASSIGGENTEAFF. The CDR3 nucleotides are TGTGCCAGTAGTATCGGGGGGGAGAACACTGAAGCTTTCTTT.

The CDR3 DNA sequence: TGTGCCAGTAGTTCGGGTTACGAGCAGTACTTC. It is translated as CASSSGYEQYF. The chain carries TRBV19 and TRBJ2-7; D not resolved. Trimming removed 5 bases from V and 4 bases from J, with 6 bases in between. Germline CDR1 is LNHDA and CDR2 is SQIVND (reference sequence). There are 11 residues in the CDR3.

The V gene is TRBV13, the J gene TRBJ2-5; TRBD2 agrees at 14 bases. Germline V gives CDR1 PRHDT, CDR2 FYEKMQ (reference sequence). The length of the CDR3 is 16 residues. Unmatched junction bases numbered 2, after V lost 3 bases and J lost 2 bases. In DNA, the CDR3 is TGTGCCAGCAGCTTGGGACTAGCGGGAGTTCAAGAGACCCAGTACTTC. Translated, it gives CASSLGLAGVQETQYF.

This CDR3 is CASSQGKLGGIGNQPQHF. The CDR3 coding sequence is TGCGCCAGCAGCCAAGGGAAGTTAGGGGGCATCGGCAATCAGCCCCAGCATTTT. This sequence joins TRBV4-1 and TRBJ1-5, with TRBD1 matching 7 bases. V lost 1 base, J lost 2 bases, and 11 bases stayed unmatched. Germline V CDR1 and CDR2: MGHRA, YSYEKL. This CDR3 is 18 amino acids long.